This T cell receptor (beta chain) was sequenced during a study of long-term antiretroviral therapy in people with HIV. About the study: A decade or so separates the oldest specimens from the later 2015 immediate-ART recommendation.

The run of the v3.0 immunoSEQ assay was at survey level. Clones were read by immunoSEQ multiplex PCR, and TCRdb kept only the in-frame ones, dropping some. The sample has some 43,000 clones, around nine tenths seen once. This clone has only one observation. Its antigen is currently unknown. The ends lost 5 bases at V and 5 bases at J; junction bases unmatched: 11. This CDR3 comprises 15 residues. CDR1 is SEHNR, CDR2 FQNEAQ, per germline (reference sequence). Overall study results and limits: An increase in diversity followed ART, yet levels stayed below transplant donor controls.

The sequenced sample was unsorted PBMCs, obtained 0.1 years before starting antiretroviral therapy. The chain links TRBV7-9 to TRBJ2-5; 7 nucleotides match TRBD2. The TCR sequence derives from a woman in her fifties or sixties with HIV. This CDR3 is CASSLRRGVWETQYF. DNA of the CDR3: TGTGCCAGCAGCCTCCGTCGGGGGGTTTGGGAGACCCAGTACTTC.